These T cell receptor beta chains were read from a single sample in a study of T cell responses to AZD1222 COVID-19 vaccine. Produced via immunoSEQ multiplex PCR; TCRdb's table is partial and in-frame only. The data hold some 150,000 clones, with around nine tenths observed a single time. Sequenced material: peripheral blood, taken on day 0 of AZD1222 vaccination. The receptor source for this set is an adult in good health. CDR3s include the opening cysteine and the closing phenylalanine or tryptophan. The order of the fields is clone size, V gene, CDR3 length, J gene, D gene, CDR3 protein, CDR3 DNA. D genes are given only for firm matches. Not every row has a clone size; where given, it reads once, few, many or a size class.

clone_size: once; v_call: TRBV24-1; cdr3_length: 16; j_call: TRBJ2-1; d_call: TRBD2; cdr3_aa: CATSDLLAGSINEQFF; cdr3_nt: TGTGCCACCAGTGATTTGCTAGCGGGAAGTATCAATGAGCAGTTCTTC
clone_size: NA; v_call: TRBV3-1/TRBV3-2; cdr3_length: 14; j_call: TRBJ1-1; d_call: NA; cdr3_aa: CASSQHQGRLEAFF; cdr3_nt: TGTGCCAGCAGCCAGCACCAAGGACGGCTTGAAGCTTTCTTT
clone_size: NA; v_call: TRBV2; cdr3_length: 15; j_call: TRBJ2-5; d_call: TRBD2; cdr3_aa: CASTWTSGLQETQYF; cdr3_nt: TGTGCCAGCACTTGGACTAGCGGACTTCAAGAGACCCAGTACTTC
clone_size: NA; v_call: TRBV5-1; cdr3_length: 17; j_call: TRBJ2-2; d_call: NA; cdr3_aa: CASSLEGTLHRGGELFF; cdr3_nt: TGCGCCAGCAGCTTGGAGGGAACTTTGCATCGAGGCGGGGAGCTGTTTTTT
clone_size: NA; v_call: TRBV27; cdr3_length: 14; j_call: TRBJ1-1; d_call: TRBD1; cdr3_aa: CASSLGTGPTEAFF; cdr3_nt: TGTGCCAGCAGTTTAGGGACAGGGCCTACTGAAGCTTTCTTT
clone_size: NA; v_call: TRBV27; cdr3_length: 16; j_call: TRBJ2-6; d_call: NA; cdr3_aa: CASRGPLSSGANVLTF; cdr3_nt: TGTGCCAGCAGGGGCCCCCTCTCCTCTGGGGCCAACGTCCTGACTTTC
clone_size: NA; v_call: TRBV7-9; cdr3_length: 11; j_call: TRBJ2-7; d_call: NA; cdr3_aa: CASSWRDEQYF; cdr3_nt: TGTGCCAGCAGCTGGAGGGACGAGCAGTACTTC
clone_size: NA; v_call: TRBV3-1/TRBV3-2; cdr3_length: 14; j_call: TRBJ1-2; d_call: TRBD1; cdr3_aa: CASRPGWQGDGYTF; cdr3_nt: TGTGCCAGCAGGCCCGGGTGGCAGGGGGACGGCTACACCTTC
clone_size: NA; v_call: TRBV3-1/TRBV3-2; cdr3_length: 17; j_call: TRBJ2-1; d_call: NA; cdr3_aa: CASSLTPARGSYNEQFF; cdr3_nt: TGTGCCAGCAGCCTTACACCTGCTAGGGGCTCCTACAATGAGCAGTTCTTC
clone_size: NA; v_call: TRBV30; cdr3_length: 14; j_call: TRBJ1-1; d_call: TRBD1; cdr3_aa: CAWTPGQGFTEAFF; cdr3_nt: TGTGCCTGGACCCCAGGACAGGGGTTCACTGAAGCTTTCTTT
clone_size: NA; v_call: TRBV6-6; cdr3_length: 16; j_call: TRBJ2-1; d_call: TRBD2; cdr3_aa: CASSYPIGLAGDEQFF; cdr3_nt: TGTGCCAGCAGTTACCCGATTGGACTAGCGGGGGACGAGCAGTTCTTC
clone_size: NA; v_call: TRBV9; cdr3_length: 15; j_call: TRBJ2-5; d_call: NA; cdr3_aa: CASSVQGSRRETQYF; cdr3_nt: TGTGCCAGCAGCGTACAAGGTAGCCGGAGGGAGACCCAGTACTTC
clone_size: NA; v_call: TRBV12-3/TRBV12-4; cdr3_length: 13; j_call: TRBJ1-4; d_call: NA; cdr3_aa: CASSLGLHEKLFF; cdr3_nt: TGTGCCAGCAGTTTGGGGTTGCATGAAAAACTGTTTTTT
clone_size: NA; v_call: TRBV4-1; cdr3_length: 14; j_call: TRBJ1-4; d_call: NA; cdr3_aa: CASSQTGTNEKLFF; cdr3_nt: TGCGCCAGCAGCCAAACAGGGACTAATGAAAAACTGTTTTTT
clone_size: NA; v_call: TRBV13; cdr3_length: 15; j_call: TRBJ2-7; d_call: TRBD2; cdr3_aa: CASSSRLAGPYEQYF; cdr3_nt: TGTGCCAGCAGCTCCCGACTAGCGGGCCCCTACGAGCAGTACTTC
clone_size: NA; v_call: TRBV6-4; cdr3_length: 15; j_call: TRBJ2-2; d_call: TRBD1; cdr3_aa: CASSGTQGAAGELFF; cdr3_nt: TGTGCCAGCAGTGGAACCCAGGGGGCTGCCGGGGAGCTGTTTTTT
clone_size: NA; v_call: TRBV7-9; cdr3_length: 12; j_call: TRBJ1-5; d_call: NA; cdr3_aa: CASSLGDQPQHF; cdr3_nt: TGTGCCAGCAGCTTAGGGGATCAGCCCCAGCATTTT
clone_size: once; v_call: TRBV15; cdr3_length: 16; j_call: TRBJ2-2; d_call: TRBD1; cdr3_aa: CATSIPGTGNTGELFF; cdr3_nt: TGTGCCACCAGCATTCCTGGGACAGGGAACACCGGGGAGCTGTTTTTT
clone_size: NA; v_call: TRBV2; cdr3_length: 15; j_call: TRBJ1-3; d_call: NA; cdr3_aa: CASRLGAPSGNTIYF; cdr3_nt: TGTGCCAGCCGTCTCGGGGCTCCCTCTGGAAACACCATATATTTT
clone_size: NA; v_call: TRBV3-1/TRBV3-2; cdr3_length: 15; j_call: TRBJ1-2; d_call: TRBD1; cdr3_aa: CASSQDQGAVYGYTF; cdr3_nt: TGTGCCAGCAGCCAAGACCAGGGGGCGGTCTATGGCTACACCTTC
clone_size: once; v_call: TRBV30; cdr3_length: 13; j_call: TRBJ2-2; d_call: NA; cdr3_aa: CAWSVNWSGELFF; cdr3_nt: TGTGCCTGGAGTGTAAACTGGTCCGGGGAGCTGTTTTTT
clone_size: NA; v_call: TRBV5-1; cdr3_length: 11; j_call: TRBJ2-5; d_call: NA; cdr3_aa: CASGTQETQYF; cdr3_nt: TGCGCCAGCGGTACCCAAGAGACCCAGTACTTC
clone_size: NA; v_call: TRBV14; cdr3_length: 16; j_call: TRBJ2-3; d_call: TRBD2; cdr3_aa: CASSRLPSGISDTQYF; cdr3_nt: TGTGCCAGCAGCCGCTTACCTAGCGGGATCTCAGATACGCAGTATTTT
clone_size: NA; v_call: TRBV7-9; cdr3_length: 14; j_call: TRBJ2-7; d_call: TRBD1; cdr3_aa: CASSPTDREREQYF; cdr3_nt: TGTGCCAGCAGCCCAACGGACAGGGAGAGGGAGCAGTACTTC
clone_size: NA; v_call: TRBV5-5; cdr3_length: 13; j_call: TRBJ2-7; d_call: TRBD2; cdr3_aa: CASSLLADYEQYF; cdr3_nt: TGTGCCAGCAGCTTACTAGCGGATTACGAGCAGTACTTC
clone_size: many; v_call: TRBV6-2/TRBV6-3; cdr3_length: 14; j_call: TRBJ2-3; d_call: TRBD2; cdr3_aa: CASSSSTTSATQYF; cdr3_nt: TGTGCCAGCAGTTCCTCGACTACTAGCGCTACGCAGTATTTT
clone_size: NA; v_call: TRBV7-9; cdr3_length: 14; j_call: TRBJ1-1; d_call: TRBD1; cdr3_aa: CASSLWDRNTEAFF; cdr3_nt: TGTGCCAGCAGCCTCTGGGACAGGAACACTGAAGCTTTCTTT
clone_size: NA; v_call: TRBV6-6; cdr3_length: 12; j_call: TRBJ1-2; d_call: NA; cdr3_aa: CASSYSKNGYTF; cdr3_nt: TGTGCCAGCAGTTACTCGAAAAATGGCTACACCTTC
clone_size: NA; v_call: TRBV15; cdr3_length: 15; j_call: TRBJ2-7; d_call: TRBD1; cdr3_aa: CATSRDPGQGNEQYF; cdr3_nt: TGTGCCACCAGCAGAGACCCCGGACAGGGAAACGAGCAGTACTTC
clone_size: NA; v_call: TRBV30; cdr3_length: 14; j_call: TRBJ2-7; d_call: NA; cdr3_aa: CAWSVTGHSYEQYF; cdr3_nt: TGTGCCTGGAGTGTGACAGGACACTCCTACGAGCAGTACTTC
clone_size: NA; v_call: TRBV25-1; cdr3_length: 13; j_call: TRBJ1-1; d_call: NA; cdr3_aa: CASSEEPSTEAFF; cdr3_nt: TGTGCCAGCAGTGAAGAACCGAGCACTGAAGCTTTCTTT
clone_size: NA; v_call: TRBV2; cdr3_length: 15; j_call: TRBJ2-2; d_call: NA; cdr3_aa: CASSEEGGPTGELFF; cdr3_nt: TGTGCCAGCAGTGAAGAAGGAGGTCCCACCGGGGAGCTGTTTTTT
clone_size: NA; v_call: TRBV12-3/TRBV12-4; cdr3_length: 13; j_call: TRBJ1-2; d_call: NA; cdr3_aa: CASSSPTDYGYTF; cdr3_nt: TGTGCCAGCAGTTCACCGACGGATTATGGCTACACCTTC
clone_size: NA; v_call: TRBV5-4; cdr3_length: 14; j_call: TRBJ1-2; d_call: NA; cdr3_aa: CASSSLRDNYGYTF; cdr3_nt: TGTGCCAGCAGCTCCCTAAGGGATAACTATGGCTACACCTTC
clone_size: NA; v_call: TRBV19; cdr3_length: 18; j_call: TRBJ2-6; d_call: TRBD1; cdr3_aa: CASSARGITGSGANVLTF; cdr3_nt: TGTGCCAGTAGTGCCAGGGGGATAACTGGATCTGGGGCCAACGTCCTGACTTTC
clone_size: NA; v_call: TRBV6-5; cdr3_length: 15; j_call: TRBJ1-2; d_call: NA; cdr3_aa: CASSYPGRGDYGYTF; cdr3_nt: TGTGCCAGCAGTTACCCGGGTCGGGGGGACTATGGCTACACCTTC
clone_size: once; v_call: TRBV5-8; cdr3_length: 13; j_call: TRBJ2-2; d_call: NA; cdr3_aa: CASSTGRAGELFF; cdr3_nt: TGTGCCAGCTCGACAGGGAGGGCCGGGGAGCTGTTTTTT
clone_size: NA; v_call: TRBV15; cdr3_length: 14; j_call: TRBJ1-5; d_call: NA; cdr3_aa: CATSRGGFNQPQHF; cdr3_nt: TGTGCCACCAGCAGAGGGGGCTTCAATCAGCCCCAGCATTTT
clone_size: few; v_call: TRBV2; cdr3_length: 11; j_call: TRBJ2-7; d_call: NA; cdr3_aa: CASSDRDEQYF; cdr3_nt: TGTGCCAGCAGTGACAGGGACGAGCAGTACTTC
clone_size: NA; v_call: TRBV4-1; cdr3_length: 17; j_call: TRBJ2-2; d_call: TRBD2; cdr3_aa: CASSLWREGKNTGELFF; cdr3_nt: TGCGCCAGCAGCCTTTGGAGGGAGGGGAAGAACACCGGGGAGCTGTTTTTT
clone_size: NA; v_call: TRBV5-8; cdr3_length: 14; j_call: TRBJ2-7; d_call: TRBD2; cdr3_aa: CASSFLAGTYEQYF; cdr3_nt: TGTGCCAGCAGCTTCCTAGCGGGCACCTACGAGCAGTACTTC
clone_size: NA; v_call: TRBV4-1; cdr3_length: 14; j_call: TRBJ1-2; d_call: NA; cdr3_aa: CASSQPQGLYGYTF; cdr3_nt: TGCGCCAGCAGCCAACCTCAGGGGCTCTATGGCTACACCTTC
clone_size: NA; v_call: TRBV7-9; cdr3_length: 13; j_call: TRBJ2-5; d_call: NA; cdr3_aa: CASSLTGKETQYF; cdr3_nt: TGTGCCAGCAGCTTGACGGGAAAAGAGACCCAGTACTTC
clone_size: NA; v_call: TRBV29-1; cdr3_length: 11; j_call: TRBJ2-1; d_call: NA; cdr3_aa: CSVPSYNEQFF; cdr3_nt: TGCAGCGTTCCCTCATACAATGAGCAGTTCTTC
clone_size: NA; v_call: TRBV11-2; cdr3_length: 18; j_call: TRBJ2-5; d_call: TRBD1; cdr3_aa: CASSLGTGVDYQQETQYF; cdr3_nt: TGTGCCAGCAGCTTAGGGACAGGGGTGGACTACCAACAAGAGACCCAGTACTTC
clone_size: NA; v_call: TRBV15; cdr3_length: 15; j_call: TRBJ2-7; d_call: NA; cdr3_aa: CATSRDPPRDGEQYF; cdr3_nt: TGTGCCACCAGCAGAGATCCGCCCAGGGACGGCGAGCAGTACTTC
clone_size: once; v_call: TRBV6-5; cdr3_length: 15; j_call: TRBJ2-7; d_call: TRBD1; cdr3_aa: CASSYSWTGDSEQYF; cdr3_nt: TGTGCCAGCAGTTACTCCTGGACAGGGGACTCCGAGCAGTACTTC